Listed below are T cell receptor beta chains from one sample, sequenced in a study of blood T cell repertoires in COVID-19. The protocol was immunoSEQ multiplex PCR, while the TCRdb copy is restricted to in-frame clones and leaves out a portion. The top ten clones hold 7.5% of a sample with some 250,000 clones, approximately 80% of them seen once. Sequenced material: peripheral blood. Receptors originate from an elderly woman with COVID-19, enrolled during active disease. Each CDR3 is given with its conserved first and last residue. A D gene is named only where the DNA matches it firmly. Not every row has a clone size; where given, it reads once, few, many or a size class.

TGTGCCAGTAAGGCACAACTAGGAACTGGAAACACCATATATTTT	CASKAQLGTGNTIYF	TRBV19	NA	NA	TRBJ1-3
TGTGCCAGCACCTTAAAGGGAGGCCTGCTTTCTGACGGCTACACCTTC	CASTLKGGLLSDGYTF	TRBV27	NA	NA	TRBJ1-2
TGTGCCAGCAGCCCCTGGGGGGGGGCTAAGAATGAGCAGTTCTTC	CASSPWGGAKNEQFF	TRBV11-2	NA	NA	TRBJ2-1
TGCGCCAGCAGCGCACGGACAGCAACTAATGAAAAACTGTTTTTT	CASSARTATNEKLFF	TRBV4-1	NA	NA	TRBJ1-4
TGTGCCACTTGGACTCCTATCACCGGGGAGCTGTTTTTT	CATWTPITGELFF	TRBV19	NA	NA	TRBJ2-2
TGTGCCAGTAGTATAAGGCACGGCGGGAGATACAATGAGCAGTTCTTC	CASSIRHGGRYNEQFF	TRBV19	TRBD2	NA	TRBJ2-1
TGCGCCAGCAGCTCACAGGGAAGCACTGAAGCTTTCTTT	CASSSQGSTEAFF	TRBV5-1	NA	once	TRBJ1-1
TGTGCCAGCAGCCCAACAGGGGGGTCTACGGGGGACACCATATATTTT	CASSPTGGSTGDTIYF	TRBV3-1/TRBV3-2	TRBD1	NA	TRBJ1-3
TGTGCCAGCAGTTTATCCGGGGGAACCGGAAACACCATATATTTT	CASSLSGGTGNTIYF	TRBV28	NA	NA	TRBJ1-3
TGTGCCAGCAGAACACCGGGACAGGGAAACGAGCAGTACTTC	CASRTPGQGNEQYF	TRBV6-6	TRBD1	few	TRBJ2-7
TGTGCCACCAGTGAGGCCGACAGGCGCACCGGGGAGCTGTTTTTT	CATSEADRRTGELFF	TRBV24-1	NA	NA	TRBJ2-2
TGTGCCAGCAGCAACCCCCGGGACACCTCTAGCAATCAGCCCCAGCATTTT	CASSNPRDTSSNQPQHF	TRBV21-1	NA	NA	TRBJ1-5
TGTGCCAGCAGCTTAGCTGGGACAAAGAACAATGAGCAGTTCTTC	CASSLAGTKNNEQFF	TRBV11-2	NA	NA	TRBJ2-1
TGCGCCAGCAGCGACCCTTCGGGAGCAGATACGCAGTATTTT	CASSDPSGADTQYF	TRBV5-1	NA	NA	TRBJ2-3
TGCAGCGTTGAAGGAGCGGAAGAGACCCAGTACTTC	CSVEGAEETQYF	TRBV29-1	NA	few	TRBJ2-5
TGTGCCACCAGCAGAGATGTTAGGGGGGGCGACACCGGGGAGCTGTTTTTT	CATSRDVRGGDTGELFF	TRBV15	NA	NA	TRBJ2-2
TGTGCCAGCAGTGAAGCGCTCAGGAGCGGAGACGAGCAGTACTTC	CASSEALRSGDEQYF	TRBV2	NA	once	TRBJ2-7
TGTGCCAGCAGTCGGGACAGGGTCAATGAGCAGTTCTTC	CASSRDRVNEQFF	TRBV2	TRBD1	NA	TRBJ2-1
TGTGCCAGCTGTTCCGGTGAGGTGGATGAGCAGTTCTTC	CASCSGEVDEQFF	TRBV2	NA	NA	TRBJ2-1
TGTGCCAGCAGTCCCTACCCGGGGGGTGCTTTCTTT	CASSPYPGGAFF	TRBV12-3/TRBV12-4	NA	NA	TRBJ1-1
TGTGCCAGCAGCTTCACTAGCGGGGCAGGTAATGAGCAGTTCTTC	CASSFTSGAGNEQFF	TRBV7-3	TRBD2	NA	TRBJ2-1
TGTGCCAGTAGTATACTCGGGACTAGAGCCAACCTCCCGCTGCTCAATGAGCAGTTCTTC	CASSILGTRANLPLLNEQFF	TRBV19	TRBD2	NA	TRBJ2-1
TGTGCCTGGAGCAAATTTTTCTACGAGCAGTACTTC	CAWSKFFYEQYF	TRBV30	NA	NA	TRBJ2-7
TGTGCCAGCTCACCAGGGACTAGCGGGAGACCAAGTGAGCAGTTCTTC	CASSPGTSGRPSEQFF	TRBV18	TRBD2	NA	TRBJ2-1
TGTGCCAGCAGCTTGAGAGGAGCAGCGCGGGATGGCTACACCTTC	CASSLRGAARDGYTF	TRBV5-6	NA	NA	TRBJ1-2
TGTGCCAGCAGAGGGACAGCCACCGGAAACACCATATATTTT	CASRGTATGNTIYF	TRBV2	TRBD1	NA	TRBJ1-3
TGTGCCAGCAGCCCGACTAGTTTAATCGGGGAGCTGTTTTTT	CASSPTSLIGELFF	TRBV7-3	NA	NA	TRBJ2-2